This T cell receptor (beta chain) was retrieved from a study of cytomegalovirus exposure and HLA in healthy donors. Study overall: As an earlier analysis found, around 170 million T cells yielded over 95 million unique TCR beta sequences.

With V trimmed by 1 base and J by 3 bases, 4 bases remained unmatched. The CDR3 has 15 residues. CDR1 and CDR2 from the germline V gene are LGHNA and YNFKEQ. The PCR ran on 60 Vbeta and 13 Jbeta primers. TCRdb's table, derived via immunoSEQ multiplex PCR, lists solely in-frame clones and lacks some. The sample records roughly 200,000 clones, approximately 9.5% being singletons. A few counts support this clone. What it recognizes is unknown. In nominal health when sampled, donors likely had unrecorded immune exposures nonetheless. Findings and limits, study-wide: Across all donors, roughly uniform sequencing depth was an assumption of the presence/absence analyses. Many donors shared some public TCRs, even though most TCR sequences were rare.

The clonotype originates from a young woman in good health and CMV-seropositive. The V and J genes are TRBV4-2 and TRBJ2-7; 9 bases are shared with TRBD2. The sequencing input was PBMCs. The CDR3 region is CASSQVASGNYEQYF. The DNA of the CDR3 is TGTGCCAGCAGCCAAGTCGCTAGCGGGAACTACGAGCAGTACTTC.